The 30 T cell receptor beta chains in this list originate from one sample, sequenced in a study of a mutant IDH1 vaccine in newly diagnosed glioma. Time point in this sample: week 35, safety follow-up. Each vaccine dose was 300 ug of mutant IDH1 20-mer peptide, with topical imiquimod. TCRdb's copy holds only in-frame clones and misses some; the assay was immunoSEQ multiplex PCR. The data contain some 50,000 clones, around 92% of them singletons. The antigens for these receptors are not known. The source was PBMCs, collected from a glioma patient whose treatment included an IDH1 peptide vaccine. These TCRs come from a man aged 50 to 60 with glioma.

J is TRBJ1-1 and V is TRBV7-9; 8 nucleotides line up with TRBD1. The V gene end was trimmed by 5 bases and the J gene end by 0 bases; junction bases not matched to a gene: 14. Germline values: CDR1 SEHNR, CDR2 FQNEAQ (reference sequence). The CDR3 has 18 residues. CDR3 nucleotides: TGTGCCAGCAGCCCCTCTATTCGCGGGACAGGCCTGAACACTGAAGCTTTCTTT. Translated, it gives CASSPSIRGTGLNTEAFF.

This chain joins TRBV2 and TRBJ2-6; no clear D gene. CDR3 length: 11 residues. V was cut by 7 bases and J by 12 bases, with 10 bases left in between. Germline CDR1 reads SNHLY; CDR2 reads FYNNEI. The CDR3 here is CASTPGRVLTF. In nucleotides, the CDR3 is TGTGCCAGCACCCCCGGGCGCGTCCTGACTTTC.

The chain employs TRBV5-4 and TRBJ1-1; TRBD1 agrees at 7 bases. Losses at the gene ends were 8 bases for V and 4 bases for J; bases not matched to a gene: 2. This CDR3 contains 11 residues. Germline CDR1 SGHNT, CDR2 YYREEE (reference sequence). The CDR3 DNA reads as TGTGCCAGTTGGACAGGCACTGAAGCTTTCTTT. This translates into CASWTGTEAFF.

The V gene is TRBV6-1, the J gene TRBJ2-7; perhaps TRBD1 as D (6 bases). The CDR3 extends over 16 amino acids. Germline V gene sequence: CDR1 MNHNS, CDR2 SASEGT. Between the trimmed V and J ends, which lost 0 bases and 0 bases, there was a span of 12 bases. The CDR3 DNA reads TGTGCCAGCAGTGAAGCGGGGCAGACAGGCTCCTACGAGCAGTACTTC. Its protein is CASSEAGQTGSYEQYF.

The V gene is TRBV7-6, the J gene TRBJ2-1; 13 positions agree with TRBD2. The CDR3 is 16 amino acids. V trimming: 5 bases; J trimming: 5 bases; junction bases outside the gene matches: 6. In germline, CDR1 is SGHVS, CDR2 FNYEAQ. CDR3 residues: CASSAWTSGGDNEQFF. The CDR3 nucleotides are TGTGCCAGCAGCGCGTGGACTAGCGGGGGAGACAATGAGCAGTTCTTC. Full variable domain (outside the CDR3, taken from reference TRBV7-6 and TRBJ2-1): GAGVSQSPRYKVTKRGQDVALRCDPISGHVSLYWYRQALGQGPEFLTYFNYEAQQDKSGLPNDRFSAERPEGSISTLTIQRTEQRDSAMYRCASSAWTSGGDNEQFFGPGTRLTVL.

The chain has TRBV7-3 and TRBJ1-2, with 10 bases identical to TRBD1. This CDR3 spans 14 amino acids. V gave up 5 bases and J gave up 8 bases; unmatched junction bases: 8. From germline, CDR1 is SGHTA and CDR2 FQGTGA. Written as DNA, the CDR3 is TGTGCCAGCAGCCGGACCGGGACAGGGGACGGCTACACCTTC. It yields the protein CASSRTGTGDGYTF.

V and J are TRBV5-6 and TRBJ2-7; D may be TRBD2 (5 bases). CDR3 length: 13 amino acids. The V gene's germline CDR1 is SGHDT and CDR2 YYEEEE. Trimming took off 4 bases at V and 3 bases at J, with 11 bases between the two ends. The CDR3 sequence: CASSTRLLYEQYF. The CDR3 nucleotides are TGTGCCAGCAGCACCCGACTACTCTACGAGCAGTACTTC.

The chain is built from TRBV5-5 and TRBJ2-7; D call uncertain. This CDR3 has 13 amino acids. The V end was cut by 0 bases, the J end by 0 bases, with 4 bases between. CDR1 SGHKS and CDR2 YYEKEE come from the germline V gene (reference sequence). CDR3 in amino acids: CASSLANSYEQYF. In DNA form, the CDR3 reads TGTGCCAGCAGCTTGGCCAACTCCTACGAGCAGTACTTC.

This clone was picked up one time. The gene calls are TRBV6-7 and TRBJ1-1; D is possibly TRBD1 (6 bases). TRBV6-7 counts as an open reading frame of uncertain function. The CDR3 covers 14 residues. Trimming took off 4 bases at V and 3 bases at J, with 12 bases between the two ends. CDR3 region: CASSWNREDTEAFF. In DNA form, the CDR3 reads TGTGCCAGCAGTTGGAACAGGGAGGACACTGAAGCTTTCTTT.

The chain joins TRBV7-8 to TRBJ1-2, with D possibly matching TRBD1 (5 bases). The CDR3 is made up of 14 amino acids. Trimming removed 6 bases at V and 2 bases at J, with 13 bases between. From germline, CDR1 is SGHVS and CDR2 FQNEAQ. CDR3 bases: TGTGCCAGCAGTTACAGGAAAGAGAACTATGGCTACACCTTC. This encodes CASSYRKENYGYTF.

The V call is TRBV4-3, the J call TRBJ2-7; no definite D call. This CDR3 region has 14 residues. Germline V gives CDR1 LGHNA, CDR2 YSLEER. V was pared by 1 base and J by 1 base, with 8 bases between. The CDR3 DNA is TGCGCCAGCAGCCAAGTCAGAGGTTCCTACGAGCAGTACTTC. This translates into CASSQVRGSYEQYF.

The CDR3 coding sequence is TGCGCCAGCAGTAGTAACAGGGGTTCCACCGGGGAGCTGTTTTTT. Encoded protein: CASSSNRGSTGELFF. The chain couples TRBV5-1 to TRBJ2-2; 7 nucleotides align to TRBD1. Germline trimming cut 5 bases from V and 4 bases from J; bases unmatched to any gene: 8. The CDR3 has 15 amino acids. Germline CDR1 is SGHRS and CDR2 is YFSETQ.

The rearrangement joins TRBV27 to TRBJ1-1, with no clear D. The germline V gene encodes CDR1 MNHEY and CDR2 SMNVEV (reference sequence). Trimming took 8 bases from V and 1 from J, leaving 11 bases between them. This CDR3 is built from 13 residues. CDR3 bases: TGTGCCAGCCAAACTCAGGAGAACACTGAAGCTTTCTTT. Residues: CASQTQENTEAFF.

The chain has TRBV10-3 and TRBJ2-5; a possible D gene is TRBD1 (6 bases). V lost 4 bases and J 5 bases, leaving 14 bases between the germline ends. Germline lookup yields CDR1 ENHRY and CDR2 SYGVKD. This CDR3 spans 14 amino acids. The CDR3 coding sequence is TGTGCCATCAGTGGAAAACAGGGTGCGGAGACCCAGTACTTC. This codes for CAISGKQGAETQYF.

V and J are TRBV11-2 and TRBJ1-2; D unclear. Looked up from germline, CDR1 is SGHAT and CDR2 is FQNNGV. The CDR3 consists of 14 residues. The V end was cut by 1 base, the J end by 8 bases, with 14 bases between. As DNA, the CDR3 is TGTGCCAGCAGCTTAGGAGTCCTCCCAGGCGGCTACACCTTC. This gives the protein CASSLGVLPGGYTF.

The sample holds one count of this clone. This chain joins TRBV20-1 and TRBJ2-5, with D hard to call. The CDR3 spans 11 residues. V gave up 3 bases and J gave up 5 bases, with 7 bases separating them. Germline CDR1 is DFQATT and CDR2 is SNEGSKA (reference sequence). In DNA form, the CDR3 reads TGCAGTGCTAGCGCTGGGGAGACCCAGTACTTC. Translating gives CSASAGETQYF.

The rearrangement links TRBV11-2 to TRBJ2-7; 9 nucleotides align to TRBD2. Trimming cost V 6 bases and J 5 bases; bases outside gene matches: 8. Germline CDR1 is SGHAT and CDR2 is FQNNGV. The CDR3 contains 14 residues. The CDR3 reads CASRSSGSTDEQYF. CDR3 nucleotides: TGTGCCAGCAGGAGTAGCGGGAGTACGGACGAGCAGTACTTC.

This chain uses TRBV5-1 with TRBJ2-3; the match to TRBD2 covers 16 bases. This CDR3 has 17 amino acids. In germline, CDR1 is SGHRS, CDR2 YFSETQ. The trim removed 4 bases at V and 1 base at J, leaving 3 bases unmatched. CDR3 sequence (DNA): TGCGCCAGCAGCACGGGGACTAGCGGGAGGGGCACAGATACGCAGTATTTT. Translating it yields CASSTGTSGRGTDTQYF.

This chain connects TRBV19 to TRBJ1-4; unclear D gene. The CDR3 totals 15 residues. V lost 9 bases and J lost 3, with 17 bases in between. Germline values: CDR1 LNHDA, CDR2 SQIVND (reference sequence). The CDR3 region has the DNA TGTGCCAGCCACGGATCGGGGAATGCTAATGAAAAACTGTTTTTT. It yields the protein CASHGSGNANEKLFF.

Only one count was recorded for this clone. This chain connects TRBV23-1 to TRBJ1-4; D call uncertain. TRBV23-1 has ORF status, its function being uncertain. V gave up 2 bases and J gave up 2 bases, with 9 bases separating them. This CDR3 region has 15 residues. The CDR3 is CASSQGTPTNEKLFF. In DNA, the CDR3 is TGCGCCAGCAGTCAAGGTACACCCACTAATGAAAAACTGTTTTTT.

The CDR3: CASSLAGELFF. For the CDR3, the DNA is TGTGCCAGCAGTTTGGCCGGGGAGCTGTTTTTT. The chain is built from TRBV28 and TRBJ2-2; D remains unclear. The CDR3 covers 11 residues. Trimming took off 3 bases at V and 6 bases at J, with 2 bases between the two ends. In germline, CDR1 is MDHEN, CDR2 SYDVKM.

The sample holds one count of this clone. This sequence joins TRBV27 and TRBJ2-7; 7 bases are a match to TRBD1. Trimming at V came to 6 bases and at J to 1 base, leaving 18 bases not matched to a gene. This CDR3 contains 18 residues. CDR1 MNHEY and CDR2 SMNVEV come from the germline V gene (reference sequence). Written as DNA, the CDR3 is TGTGCCAGCAGCCCGTGGACAGGATTAGTTTCACGGTCCTACGAGCAGTACTTC. This sequence encodes CASSPWTGLVSRSYEQYF.

The gene calls are TRBV4-1 and TRBJ2-7, with D tentatively TRBD2 (5 bases). Trimming took 4 bases from V and 1 from J, leaving 17 bases between them. The germline V gene encodes CDR1 MGHRA and CDR2 YSYEKL. The CDR3 is 16 residues long. CDR3 in amino acids: CASSPSVDWGSYEQYF. The CDR3 nucleotides are TGCGCCAGCAGCCCCTCGGTGGACTGGGGTTCCTACGAGCAGTACTTC.

The chain has TRBV30 and TRBJ2-5; D is ambiguous. Germline V gene data show CDR1 as GTSNPN and CDR2 as SVGIG (reference sequence). This CDR3 spans 15 amino acids. The ends were cut back, 3 bases at V and 2 bases at J, with 16 bases in the middle. The CDR3 protein is CAWRPGRILQETQYF. The CDR3 nucleotides are TGTGCCTGGAGGCCCGGGCGGATCCTTCAAGAGACCCAGTACTTC.

This clone was counted once. This chain connects TRBV6-5 to TRBJ1-2; possibly TRBD1 for D (6 bases). V shed 5 bases and J shed 2 bases, with 12 bases lying between them. The CDR3 loop spans 14 amino acids. Germline CDR1 MNHEY, CDR2 SVGAGI. The CDR3 bases are TGTGCCAGCAGTCATTACGGACAGAACTATGGCTACACCTTC. It translates to CASSHYGQNYGYTF.

The chain links TRBV10-3 to TRBJ2-3; D ambiguous. V lost 6 bases and J 2 bases, leaving 15 bases between the germline ends. The CDR3 sequence is 15 residues long. Germline V CDR1 and CDR2: ENHRY, SYGVKD. The CDR3 loop reads CAISHNESPTDTQYF. CDR3 sequence (DNA): TGTGCCATCAGCCACAACGAGAGTCCCACAGATACGCAGTATTTT.

V usage is TRBV18 and J usage is TRBJ1-1; unclear D gene. V shed 2 bases and J shed 6 bases, with 13 bases lying between them. This CDR3 has 14 residues. The V gene's germline CDR1 is KGHSH and CDR2 LQKENI. The CDR3 sequence is CASSPGQVEAEAFF. The CDR3 DNA sequence: TGTGCCAGCTCACCAGGGCAGGTTGAGGCTGAAGCTTTCTTT. Variable domain in full (rest from reference TRBV18 and TRBJ1-1): NAGVMQNPRHLVRRRGQEARLRCSPMKGHSHVYWYRQLPEEGLKFMVYLQKENIIDESGMPKERFSAEFPKEGPSILRIQQVVRGDSAAYFCASSPGQVEAEAFFGQGTRLTVV.

V and J are TRBV11-2 and TRBJ1-1, with 7 nucleotides matching TRBD1. V lost 1 base and J lost 5; bases outside the gene matches: 7. Germline values: CDR1 SGHAT, CDR2 FQNNGV. The CDR3 runs 15 residues. The CDR3 nucleotides are TGTGCCAGCAGCTTAGTATCGACAGGGACGACTGAAGCTTTCTTT. Protein sequence: CASSLVSTGTTEAFF.

V gene TRBV27 combines with J gene TRBJ2-7; 10 bases align to TRBD1. The CDR3 covers 15 residues. Germline V lookup: CDR1 MNHEY, CDR2 SMNVEV (reference sequence). The V and J ends lost 3 bases and 4 bases, in that order; junction bases with no gene match: 6. The CDR3 bases are TGTGCCAGCAGTTTCTCGACAGGGGGCACTTACGAGCAGTACTTC. It is translated as CASSFSTGGTYEQYF.

The chain carries TRBV7-2 and TRBJ2-7; 16 bases fit TRBD2. Germline assignment: CDR1 SGHTA and CDR2 FQGNSA. V lost 6 bases to trimming and J lost 1 base; unmatched junction nucleotides: 6. This CDR3 spans 17 amino acids. In DNA form, the CDR3 reads TGTGCCAGCAGTCCTCCGGGACTAGCGGGAGGGTCCTACGAGCAGTACTTC. Its protein is CASSPPGLAGGSYEQYF.